This T cell receptor beta chain was sequenced in a study of shared clonotypes between healthy human individuals. For the study at large: Researchers assigned three CD4 naive, three CD4 memory, two CD8 naive and one CD8 memory plate to each donor. Study results and caveats: The sharing of about 5.3% of naive CD4 clonotypes was seen across several donors.

Sorted subsets were amplified in replicate PCRs using approximately 200 ng DNA, tens of thousands of T cell genomes. This table comes from immunoSEQ multiplex PCR, and its TCRdb copy is limited to in-frame clones, with some not included. The table has a few million clones, 80% to 95% seen once; the top ten hold about 0.36%. CD4+ cell separation produced CD45RA+ naive and CD45RA-negative memory subsets. V lost 5 bases and J 3 bases, leaving 10 bases between the germline ends. The CDR3 has 13 amino acids. The germline CDR1 and CDR2 sequences are SGHRS and YFSETQ. With regard to this clone: Its cognate antigen is unknown.

The sequence was obtained from a man younger than 35 in good health. Some clones in this sample may be carry-over from other donors' samples. This chain links TRBV5-1 with TRBJ2-3; either TRBD1 or TRBD2 may fit D (5 bases each). The specimen was naive CD4+ T cells from PBMCs. Regarding subset: CD45RA+ positively selected. The CDR3 DNA reads TGCGCCAGCAGAGGGACCGCGACAGATACGCAGTATTTT. Translation: CASRGTATDTQYF.